The rows below give T cell receptor beta chains drawn from one sample of a study of technical replicates of blood from several donors. Libraries were prepared by immunoSEQ multiplex PCR; TCRdb keeps only in-frame clonotypes and omits some of them. Altogether almost 90,000 clones are present, about 94% being singletons, with the ten largest covering 0.2% to 0.3%. The sample consisted of T cells isolated from PBMCs. The source of these receptors is a human donor in good health. Both conserved end residues are part of each CDR3. The D gene is left open where the match is weak. Expanded clones are given a class, and other clones once, few, many or no size at all.

TRBV6-5	NA	NA	TRBJ1-5	CASSYSGLNPSQPQHF	TGTGCCAGCAGTTACTCAGGACTGAACCCCAGTCAGCCCCAGCATTTT
TRBV18	NA	NA	TRBJ2-5	CASSPESEETQYF	TGTGCCAGCTCACCGGAGAGTGAAGAGACCCAGTACTTC
TRBV14	NA	NA	TRBJ1-2	CASSLGLYGYTF	TGTGCCAGCAGCCTGGGACTGTATGGCTACACCTTC
TRBV19	NA	NA	TRBJ1-5	CASSIVQGRQPQHF	TGTGCCAGTAGTATAGTCCAGGGGAGACAGCCCCAGCATTTT
TRBV19	once	TRBD2	TRBJ2-7	CASSNDPTSGALYEQYF	TGTGCCAGTAGTAACGATCCAACGAGCGGGGCGCTTTACGAGCAGTACTTC
TRBV19	once	TRBD1	TRBJ1-4	CASRQATIRGLGEKLFF	TGTGCCAGTAGGCAAGCCACGATCAGGGGGCTAGGTGAAAAACTGTTTTTT
TRBV10-3	once	TRBD2	TRBJ2-1	CAISERGGIGEQFF	TGTGCCATCAGCGAGCGGGGGGGAATCGGTGAGCAGTTCTTC
TRBV7-6	NA	NA	TRBJ2-5	CASSLVNGQETQYF	TGTGCCAGCAGCTTGGTGAACGGCCAAGAGACCCAGTACTTC
TRBV19	once	TRBD1	TRBJ1-5	CASSQGAGQPQHF	TGTGCCAGCTCACAGGGGGCCGGCCAGCCCCAGCATTTT
TRBV5-1	NA	NA	TRBJ2-1	CASRPNTPINEQFF	TGCGCCAGCAGACCAAACACGCCGATAAATGAGCAGTTCTTC
TRBV5-1	NA	TRBD1	TRBJ2-5	CASRLRDRAQETQYF	TGCGCCAGCAGACTTAGGGACAGGGCCCAAGAGACCCAGTACTTC
TRBV19	once	TRBD1	TRBJ1-2	CASSLRGTGGLGYGYTF	TGTGCCAGTAGTCTAAGAGGGACAGGGGGCCTGGGCTATGGCTACACCTTC
TRBV7-9	once	NA	TRBJ2-5	CASSFRVSQETQYF	TGTGCCAGCAGCTTTCGGGTCTCCCAAGAGACCCAGTACTTC
TRBV7-9	NA	TRBD2	TRBJ2-1	CASSPVLAGLDNEQFF	TGTGCCAGCAGTCCCGTTTTAGCGGGCCTCGACAATGAGCAGTTCTTC
TRBV28	NA	TRBD2	TRBJ2-7	CASSLRRLAGLVFLEQYF	TGTGCCAGCAGTTTACGTCGGCTAGCGGGCTTGGTGTTTCTAGAGCAGTACTTC
TRBV19	NA	NA	TRBJ2-1	CASSITRRPIGQFF	TGTGCCAGTAGTATAACGCGGAGGCCTATCGGGCAGTTCTTC
TRBV27	NA	NA	TRBJ1-4	CASSWQGGFHEKLFF	TGTGCCAGCAGTTGGCAGGGAGGATTTCATGAAAAACTGTTTTTT
TRBV2	NA	NA	TRBJ2-5	CASSRRYQETQYF	TGTGCCAGTAGCAGACGGTACCAAGAGACCCAGTACTTC
TRBV5-1	NA	TRBD2	TRBJ2-4	CASSLEASGRSKNIQYF	TGCGCCAGCAGCTTGGAGGCTAGCGGGAGGTCCAAAAACATTCAGTACTTC
TRBV5-1	NA	TRBD2	TRBJ2-7	CASSPSIGAGVNEQYF	TGCGCCAGCAGCCCATCGATCGGCGCGGGAGTCAACGAGCAGTACTTC
TRBV27	NA	NA	TRBJ2-1	CASSLPGTSYNEQFF	TGTGCCAGCAGTCTCCCCGGGACTTCCTACAATGAGCAGTTCTTC
TRBV9	NA	TRBD1	TRBJ1-2	CASSLGDRDNYGYTF	TGTGCCAGCAGCCTCGGGGACAGGGACAACTATGGCTACACCTTC
TRBV19	NA	NA	TRBJ2-4	CASSIGESPNIQYF	TGTGCCAGTAGTATCGGAGAGTCGCCAAACATTCAGTACTTC
TRBV11-2	NA	NA	TRBJ2-7	CASSLGQDPSYEQYF	TGTGCCAGCAGCTTAGGACAGGATCCCTCCTACGAGCAGTACTTC
TRBV9	NA	NA	TRBJ1-1	CASSVGGRTEAFF	TGTGCCAGCAGCGTAGGGGGGAGGACTGAAGCTTTCTTT
TRBV7-9	once	TRBD2	TRBJ2-1	CASSRETGLAGARNEQFF	TGTGCCAGCAGCCGGGAAACGGGACTAGCGGGAGCTCGGAATGAGCAGTTCTTC
TRBV28	NA	TRBD1	TRBJ2-7	CASSNSGTGSYEQYF	TGTGCCAGCAGCAATTCCGGGACAGGTAGCTACGAGCAGTACTTC
TRBV9	NA	TRBD1	TRBJ2-1	CASSTQTGYNEQFF	TGTGCCAGCAGCACCCAGACAGGGTACAATGAGCAGTTCTTC
TRBV10-3	NA	NA	TRBJ1-2	CAISESAGSYGYTF	TGTGCCATCAGTGAGTCTGCAGGAAGCTATGGCTACACCTTC
TRBV19	NA	TRBD1	TRBJ2-7	CASSIGTGREQYF	TGTGCCAGTAGTATAGGGACAGGGCGTGAGCAGTACTTC
TRBV5-1	NA	NA	TRBJ2-7	CASSLAEGLEQYF	TGCGCCAGCAGCTTGGCCGAGGGACTCGAGCAGTACTTC
TRBV4-1	NA	NA	TRBJ1-1	CASSQVLWPEAFF	TGCGCCAGCAGCCAAGTTTTATGGCCCGAAGCTTTCTTT
TRBV19	NA	TRBD1	TRBJ1-5	CASSRYDRGPYSNQPQHF	TGTGCCAGTAGTAGATATGACAGGGGGCCATATAGCAATCAGCCCCAGCATTTT
TRBV28	NA	TRBD2	TRBJ2-1	CASSLLTSGDNEQFF	TGTGCCAGCAGTTTGTTGACTAGCGGGGATAATGAGCAGTTCTTC
TRBV30	NA	NA	TRBJ2-5	CAWNHRDFREETQYF	TGTGCCTGGAACCATCGGGACTTCAGGGAGGAGACCCAGTACTTC
TRBV18	NA	TRBD1	TRBJ1-3	CASSPAGQGSGNTIYF	TGTGCCAGCTCACCAGCAGGACAGGGAAGTGGAAACACCATATATTTT
TRBV27	NA	NA	TRBJ2-1	CASSPELVYEQFF	TGTGCCAGCAGTCCAGAACTAGTCTATGAGCAGTTCTTC
TRBV4-2	NA	NA	TRBJ2-3	CASSQDKIHNTQYF	TGTGCCAGCAGCCAAGATAAGATACATAATACGCAGTATTTT